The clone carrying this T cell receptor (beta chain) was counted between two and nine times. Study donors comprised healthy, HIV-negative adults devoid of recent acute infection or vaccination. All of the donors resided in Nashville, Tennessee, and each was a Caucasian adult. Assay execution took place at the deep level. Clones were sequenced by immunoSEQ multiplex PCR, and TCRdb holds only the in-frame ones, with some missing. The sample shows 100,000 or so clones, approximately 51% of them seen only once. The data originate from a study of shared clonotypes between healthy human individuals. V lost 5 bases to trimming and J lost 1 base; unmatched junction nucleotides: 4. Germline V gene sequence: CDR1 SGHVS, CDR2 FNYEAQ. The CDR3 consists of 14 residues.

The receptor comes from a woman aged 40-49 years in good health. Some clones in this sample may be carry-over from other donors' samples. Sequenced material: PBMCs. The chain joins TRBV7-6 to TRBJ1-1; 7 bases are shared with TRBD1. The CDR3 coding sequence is TGTGCCAGCAGCCTCCGGACAGGGAACACTGAAGCTTTCTTT. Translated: CASSLRTGNTEAFF.